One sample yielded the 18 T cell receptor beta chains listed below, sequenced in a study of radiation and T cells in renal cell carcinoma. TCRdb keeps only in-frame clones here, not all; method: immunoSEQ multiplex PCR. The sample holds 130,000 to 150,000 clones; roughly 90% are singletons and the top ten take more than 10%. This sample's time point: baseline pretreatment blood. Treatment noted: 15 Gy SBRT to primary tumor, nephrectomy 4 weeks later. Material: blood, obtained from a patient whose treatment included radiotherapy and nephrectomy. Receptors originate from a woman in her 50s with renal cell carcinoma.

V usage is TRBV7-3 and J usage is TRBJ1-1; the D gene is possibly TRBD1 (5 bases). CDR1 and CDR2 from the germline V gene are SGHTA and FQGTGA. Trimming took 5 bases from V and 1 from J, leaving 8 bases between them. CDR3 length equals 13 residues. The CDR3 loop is CASSRGTNTEAFF. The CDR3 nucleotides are TGTGCCAGCAGCCGGGGGACGAACACTGAAGCTTTCTTT.

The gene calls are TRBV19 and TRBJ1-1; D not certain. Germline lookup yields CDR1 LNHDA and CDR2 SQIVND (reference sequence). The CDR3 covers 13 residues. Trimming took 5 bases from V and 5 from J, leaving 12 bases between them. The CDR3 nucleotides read TGTGCCAGTAGTCCCGTGAGTGGGACTGAAGCTTTCTTT. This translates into CASSPVSGTEAFF.

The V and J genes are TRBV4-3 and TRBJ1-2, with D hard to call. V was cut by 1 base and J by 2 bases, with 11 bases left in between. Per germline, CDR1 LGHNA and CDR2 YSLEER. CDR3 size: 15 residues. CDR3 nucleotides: TGCGCCAGCAGCCAAGCAGTGACGGTGAACTATGGCTACACCTTC. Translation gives CASSQAVTVNYGYTF.

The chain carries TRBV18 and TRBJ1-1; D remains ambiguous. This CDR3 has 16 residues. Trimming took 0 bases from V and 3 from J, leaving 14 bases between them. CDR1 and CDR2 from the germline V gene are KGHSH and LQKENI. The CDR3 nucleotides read TGTGCCAGCTCACCACCGGCCCCCGCAGGAGACACTGAAGCTTTCTTT. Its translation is CASSPPAPAGDTEAFF.

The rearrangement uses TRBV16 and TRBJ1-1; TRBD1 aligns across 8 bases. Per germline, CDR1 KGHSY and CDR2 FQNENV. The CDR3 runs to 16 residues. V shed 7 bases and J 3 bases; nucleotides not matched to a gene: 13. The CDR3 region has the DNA TGTGCCAGCAACAAGCCCCGACAGGGGTGGGACACTGAAGCTTTCTTT. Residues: CASNKPRQGWDTEAFF.

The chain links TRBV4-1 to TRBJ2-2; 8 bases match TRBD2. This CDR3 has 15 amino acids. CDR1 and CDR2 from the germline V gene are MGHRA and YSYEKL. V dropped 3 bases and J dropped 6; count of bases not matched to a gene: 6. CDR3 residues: CASSQGLEGSGELFF. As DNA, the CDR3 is TGCGCCAGCAGCCAGGGACTAGAGGGTTCCGGGGAGCTGTTTTTT.

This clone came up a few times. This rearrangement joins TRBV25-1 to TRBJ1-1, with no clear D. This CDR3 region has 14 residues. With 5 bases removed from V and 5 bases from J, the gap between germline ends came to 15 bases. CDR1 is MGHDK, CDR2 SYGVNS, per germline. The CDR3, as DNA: TGTGCCAGCAGTTCCGGACGGCTTAATACTGAAGCTTTCTTT. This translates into CASSSGRLNTEAFF. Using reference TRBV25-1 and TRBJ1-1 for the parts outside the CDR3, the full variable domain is EADIYQTPRYLVIGTGKKITLECSQTMGHDKMYWYQQDPGMELHLIHYSYGVNSTEKGDLSSESTVSRIRTEHFPLTLESARPSHTSQYLCASSSGRLNTEAFFGQGTRLTVV.

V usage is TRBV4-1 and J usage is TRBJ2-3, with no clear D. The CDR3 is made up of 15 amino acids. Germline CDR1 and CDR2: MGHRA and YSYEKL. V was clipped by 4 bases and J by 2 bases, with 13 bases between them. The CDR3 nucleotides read TGCGCCAGCAGCCTCCTAGGGCATTTCACAGATACGCAGTATTTT. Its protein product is CASSLLGHFTDTQYF.

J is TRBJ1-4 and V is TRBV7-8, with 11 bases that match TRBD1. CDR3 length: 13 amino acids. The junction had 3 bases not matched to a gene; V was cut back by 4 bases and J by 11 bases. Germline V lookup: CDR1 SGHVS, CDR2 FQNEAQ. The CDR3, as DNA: TGTGCCAGCAGCTCCGGACAGGGGGCGAAACTGTTTTTT. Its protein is CASSSGQGAKLFF.

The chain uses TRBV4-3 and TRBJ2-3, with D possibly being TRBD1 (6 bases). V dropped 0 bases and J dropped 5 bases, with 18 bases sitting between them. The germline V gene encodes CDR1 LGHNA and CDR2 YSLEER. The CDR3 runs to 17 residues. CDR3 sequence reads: CASSQDARGPGQDTQYF. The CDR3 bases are TGCGCCAGCAGCCAAGACGCCAGGGGCCCAGGACAAGATACGCAGTATTTT.

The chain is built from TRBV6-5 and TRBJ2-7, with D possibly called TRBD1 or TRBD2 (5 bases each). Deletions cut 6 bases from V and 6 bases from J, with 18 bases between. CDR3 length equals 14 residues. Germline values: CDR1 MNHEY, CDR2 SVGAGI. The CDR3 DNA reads TGTGCCAGCAGGAGTGAGGGGAGACTCGGCGAGCAGTACTTC. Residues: CASRSEGRLGEQYF.

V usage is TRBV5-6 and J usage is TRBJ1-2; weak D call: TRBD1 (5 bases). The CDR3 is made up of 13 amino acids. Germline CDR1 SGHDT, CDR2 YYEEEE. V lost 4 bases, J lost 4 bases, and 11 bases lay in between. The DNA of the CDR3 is TGTGCCAGCAGCCGGGGTGGGGCCTATGGCTACACCTTC. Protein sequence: CASSRGGAYGYTF.

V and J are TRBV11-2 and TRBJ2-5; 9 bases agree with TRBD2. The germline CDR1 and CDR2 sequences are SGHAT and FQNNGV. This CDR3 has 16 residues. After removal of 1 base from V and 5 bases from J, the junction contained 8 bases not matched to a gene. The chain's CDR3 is CASSLVFSGGWETQYF. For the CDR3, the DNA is TGTGCCAGCAGCTTAGTGTTTAGCGGGGGCTGGGAGACCCAGTACTTC.

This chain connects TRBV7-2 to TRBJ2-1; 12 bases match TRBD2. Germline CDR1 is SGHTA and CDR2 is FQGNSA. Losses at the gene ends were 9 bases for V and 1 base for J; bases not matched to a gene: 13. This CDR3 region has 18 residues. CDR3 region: CASRASGGATRSYNEQFF. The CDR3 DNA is TGTGCCAGTAGAGCTAGCGGGGGGGCCACCAGGTCCTACAATGAGCAGTTCTTC.

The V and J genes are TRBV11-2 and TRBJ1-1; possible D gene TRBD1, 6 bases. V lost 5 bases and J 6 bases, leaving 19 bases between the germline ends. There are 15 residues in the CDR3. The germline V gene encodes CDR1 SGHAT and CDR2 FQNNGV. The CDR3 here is CASSLQGTGWAEAFF. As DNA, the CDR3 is TGTGCCAGCAGCCTTCAGGGGACGGGGTGGGCTGAAGCTTTCTTT.

CDR3 protein: CASSGSMSSEAFF. Here the CDR3 DNA reads TGTGCCAGCAGTGGAAGCATGTCGTCTGAAGCTTTCTTT. The chain carries TRBV6-6 and TRBJ1-1; no reliable D call. Germline V gives CDR1 MNHNY, CDR2 SVGAGI (reference sequence). V was clipped by 5 bases and J by 6 bases, with 13 bases between them. The CDR3 totals 13 residues.

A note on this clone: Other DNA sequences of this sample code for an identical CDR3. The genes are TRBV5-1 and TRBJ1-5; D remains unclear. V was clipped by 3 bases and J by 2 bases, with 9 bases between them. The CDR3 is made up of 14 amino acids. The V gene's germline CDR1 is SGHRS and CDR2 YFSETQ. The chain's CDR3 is CASSSDGGNQPQHF. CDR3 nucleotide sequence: TGCGCCAGCAGCTCGGATGGGGGCAATCAGCCCCAGCATTTT.

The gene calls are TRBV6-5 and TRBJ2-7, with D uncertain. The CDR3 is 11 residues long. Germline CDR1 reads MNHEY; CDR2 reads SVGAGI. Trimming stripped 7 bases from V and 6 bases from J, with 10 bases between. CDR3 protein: CASNSALEQYF. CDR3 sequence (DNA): TGTGCCAGCAATTCAGCCCTCGAGCAGTACTTC.